This note documents a single T cell receptor beta chain sequence. Germline V CDR1 and CDR2: SGHDT, YYEEEE. V was cut by 7 bases and J by 12 bases, with 14 bases left in between. The CDR3 is 12 residues long. The data were obtained in a study of control samples from healthy donors and cancer patients. Some clones are missing from TCRdb's copy, which holds only in-frame ones; the method was immunoSEQ multiplex PCR. The table shows about 180,000 clones, with about 91% occurring only once. The genes are TRBV5-6 and TRBJ1-6, with unresolved D. The receptor comes from a woman aged 40 to 55 in good health. The sequenced sample consisted of blood. This CDR3 is CASHRWTGPLHF. DNA of the CDR3: TGTGCCAGCCACAGATGGACGGGACCCCTCCACTTT.